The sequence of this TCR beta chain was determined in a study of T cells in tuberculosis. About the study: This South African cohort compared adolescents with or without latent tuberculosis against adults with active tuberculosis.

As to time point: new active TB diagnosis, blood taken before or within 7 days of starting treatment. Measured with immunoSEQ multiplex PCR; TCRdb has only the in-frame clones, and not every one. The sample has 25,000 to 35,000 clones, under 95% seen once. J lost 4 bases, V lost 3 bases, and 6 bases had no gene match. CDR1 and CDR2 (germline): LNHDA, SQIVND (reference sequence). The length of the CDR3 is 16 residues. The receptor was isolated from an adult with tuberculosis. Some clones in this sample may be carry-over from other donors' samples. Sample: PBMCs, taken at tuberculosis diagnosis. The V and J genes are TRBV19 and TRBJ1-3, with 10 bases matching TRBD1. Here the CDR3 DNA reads TGTGCCAGTAGTATTCCGGGACAGGGGTCCGGAAACACCATATATTTT. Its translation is CASSIPGQGSGNTIYF.